Reported below is one TCR beta chain. Its antigen remains unidentified. ViraFEST expansion of antigen-specific CD4+ T cells with viral peptide pools preceded sequencing. Cultured cells yielded isolated CD4+ T cells after less than 11 days. All study participants received two doses of BNT162b2 or mRNA-1273 vaccine. The researchers cultured 1.9 million or so PBMC per well with 8 to 10 IU/ml IL-2 and about 10 ug/ml peptides. IL-2 medium supplanted half the medium on days 3 and 7. This specimen comes from a study of vaccination effects on CD4 cells after COVID-19. The table came from immunoSEQ multiplex PCR; TCRdb's copy has only in-frame clones and leaves some out. This sample yields around 67,000 clones, of which around 81% are seen a single time; around 1.3% belongs to the top ten. The starting material was CD4+ T cells from PBMCs cultured with HCoV-229E spike peptides, obtained after COVID-19 vaccination. The origin of this receptor is a human donor who received a COVID-19 vaccine.

The CDR3 region has the DNA TGTGCCAGCAGCTTAATCTCGGAGACCCAGTACTTC. It yields the protein CASSLISETQYF. The rearrangement joins TRBV7-2 to TRBJ2-5; D not resolved. The CDR3 covers 12 residues. V was clipped by 2 bases and J by 5 bases, with 6 bases between them. Germline loops: CDR1 SGHTA, CDR2 FQGNSA.